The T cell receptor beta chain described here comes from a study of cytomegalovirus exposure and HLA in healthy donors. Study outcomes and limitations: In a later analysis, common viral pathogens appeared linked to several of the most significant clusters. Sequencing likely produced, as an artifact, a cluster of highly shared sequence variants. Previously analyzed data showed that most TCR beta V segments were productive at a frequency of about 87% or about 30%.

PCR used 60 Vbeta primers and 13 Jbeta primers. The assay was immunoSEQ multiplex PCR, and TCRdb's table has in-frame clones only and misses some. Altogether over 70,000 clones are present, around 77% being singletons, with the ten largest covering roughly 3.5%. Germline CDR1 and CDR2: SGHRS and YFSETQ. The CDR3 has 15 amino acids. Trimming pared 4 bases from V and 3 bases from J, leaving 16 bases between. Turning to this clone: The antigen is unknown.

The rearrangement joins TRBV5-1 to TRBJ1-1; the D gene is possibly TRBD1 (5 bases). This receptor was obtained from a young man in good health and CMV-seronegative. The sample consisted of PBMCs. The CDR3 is CASSVVGGFDTEAFF. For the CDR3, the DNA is TGCGCCAGCAGCGTGGTGGGGGGGTTCGACACTGAAGCTTTCTTT.